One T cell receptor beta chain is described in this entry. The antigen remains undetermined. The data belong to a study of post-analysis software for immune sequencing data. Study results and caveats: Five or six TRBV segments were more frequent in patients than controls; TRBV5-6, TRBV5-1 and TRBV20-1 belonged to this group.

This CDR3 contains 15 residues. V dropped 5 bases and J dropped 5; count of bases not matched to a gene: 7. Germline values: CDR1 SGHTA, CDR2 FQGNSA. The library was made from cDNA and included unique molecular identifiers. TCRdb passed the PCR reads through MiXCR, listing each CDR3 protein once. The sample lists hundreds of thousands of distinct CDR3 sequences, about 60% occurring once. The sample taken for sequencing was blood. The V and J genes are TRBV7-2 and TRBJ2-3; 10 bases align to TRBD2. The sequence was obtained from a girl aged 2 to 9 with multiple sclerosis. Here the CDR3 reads CASSQREGHGDTQYF. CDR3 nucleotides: TGTGCCAGCAGCCAGCGGGAGGGCCACGGAGATACGCAGTATTTT. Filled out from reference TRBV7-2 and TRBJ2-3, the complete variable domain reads GAGVSQSPSNKVTEKGKDVELRCDPISGHTALYWYRQSLGQGLEFLIYFQGNSAPDKSGLPSDRFSAERTGGSVSTLTIQRTQQEDSAVYLCASSQREGHGDTQYFGPGTRLTVL.